The clone carrying this T cell receptor (beta chain) showed up just once. What it binds is unknown. The data derive from a study of CD4 T cells in relation to SARS-CoV-2 and coronaviruses. Across the whole study: The HLA restriction of the shared crossreactive spike epitopes was mapped.

CDR1 and CDR2 from the germline V gene are GTSNPN and SVGIG (reference sequence). V was clipped by 1 base and J by 5 bases, with 11 bases between them. This CDR3 is 13 amino acids long. Unexposed donor CD4+ T cells date from about 2011-2018, before the COVID-19 pandemic. After more than eight days of culture, CD4+ T cells were isolated. Profiled with immunoSEQ multiplex PCR; TCRdb holds only in-frame clones, not every one. In the table there are 24,000 or so clones, about three quarters of which are singletons. The rearrangement joins TRBV30 to TRBJ1-1; no clear D. The receptor was isolated from a human donor in good health. The material sequenced was CD4+ T cells from PBMCs, cultured in vitro. CDR3 loop: CAWSGFAWTEAFF. For the CDR3, the DNA is TGTGCCTGGAGTGGGTTCGCCTGGACTGAAGCTTTCTTT. Full variable domain (rest looked up from reference TRBV30 and TRBJ1-1): SQTIHQWPATLVQPVGSPLSLECTVEGTSNPNLYWYRQAAGRGLQLLFYSVGIGQISSEVPQNLSASRPQDRQFILSSKKLLLSDSGFYLCAWSGFAWTEAFFGQGTRLTVV.